This T cell receptor beta chain was obtained from a study of blood T cell repertoires in COVID-19. Background on the study: Acute-phase and convalescent COVID-19 samples originated in the United States, Italy and Spain.

Patients in Seattle were enrolled during active infection, then followed longitudinally. Generated by immunoSEQ multiplex PCR, the TCRdb table keeps only in-frame clones and is missing some. The sample contains about 76,000 clones, approximately 85% of which appear only once. The CDR3 loop spans 15 amino acids. Germline CDR1 SGHTA, CDR2 FQGTGA. After removal of 6 bases from V and 6 bases from J, the junction contained 9 bases not matched to a gene. This clone was detected once. This clonotype originated in a man aged 55-75 years with COVID-19, enrolled during active disease. The sequenced sample was peripheral blood. The J gene is TRBJ2-1, the V gene TRBV7-3; TRBD2 aligns across 9 bases. CDR3 residues: CASRRPGLASNEQFF. The CDR3 region has the DNA TGTGCCAGCAGACGGCCGGGACTAGCAAGCAATGAGCAGTTCTTC.